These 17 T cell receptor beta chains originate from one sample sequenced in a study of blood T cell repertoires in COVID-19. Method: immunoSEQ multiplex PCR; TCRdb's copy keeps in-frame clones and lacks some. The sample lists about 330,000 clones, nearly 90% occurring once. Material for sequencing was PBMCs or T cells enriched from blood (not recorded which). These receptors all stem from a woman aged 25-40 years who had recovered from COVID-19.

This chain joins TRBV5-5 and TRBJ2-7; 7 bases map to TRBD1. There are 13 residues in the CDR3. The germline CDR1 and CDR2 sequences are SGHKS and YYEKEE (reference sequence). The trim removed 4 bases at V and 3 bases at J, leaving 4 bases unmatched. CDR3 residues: CASSPRQGYEQYF. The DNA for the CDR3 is TGTGCCAGCAGCCCTAGACAGGGCTACGAGCAGTACTTC.

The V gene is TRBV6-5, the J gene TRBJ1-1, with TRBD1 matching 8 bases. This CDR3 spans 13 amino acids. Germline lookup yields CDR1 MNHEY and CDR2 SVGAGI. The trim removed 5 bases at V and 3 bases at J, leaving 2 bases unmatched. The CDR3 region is CASSQGADTEAFF. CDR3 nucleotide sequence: TGTGCCAGCAGTCAGGGGGCGGACACTGAAGCTTTCTTT.

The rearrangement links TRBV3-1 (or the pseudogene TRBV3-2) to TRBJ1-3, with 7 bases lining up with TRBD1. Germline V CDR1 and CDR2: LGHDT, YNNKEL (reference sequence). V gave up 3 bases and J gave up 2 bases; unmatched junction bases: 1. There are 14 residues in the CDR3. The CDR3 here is CASSHQGAGNTIYF. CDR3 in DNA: TGTGCCAGCAGCCACCAGGGGGCTGGAAACACCATATATTTT.

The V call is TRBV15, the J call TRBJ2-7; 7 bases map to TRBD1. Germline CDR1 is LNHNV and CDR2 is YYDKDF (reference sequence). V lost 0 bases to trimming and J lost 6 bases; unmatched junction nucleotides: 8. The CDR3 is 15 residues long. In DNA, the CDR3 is TGTGCCACCAGCAGAGATAGGAAGGGGGCAGGCGAGCAGTACTTC. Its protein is CATSRDRKGAGEQYF.

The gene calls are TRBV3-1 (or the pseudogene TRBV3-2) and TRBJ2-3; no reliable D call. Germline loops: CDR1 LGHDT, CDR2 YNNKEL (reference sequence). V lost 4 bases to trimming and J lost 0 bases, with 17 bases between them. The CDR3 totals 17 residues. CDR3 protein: CASSPWATTKSTDTQYF. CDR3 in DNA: TGTGCCAGCAGCCCCTGGGCGACCACGAAAAGCACAGATACGCAGTATTTT.

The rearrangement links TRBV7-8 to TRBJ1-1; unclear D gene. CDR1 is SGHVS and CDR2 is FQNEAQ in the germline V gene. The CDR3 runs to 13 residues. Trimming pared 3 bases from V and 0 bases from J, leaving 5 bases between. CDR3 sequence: CASSFDMNTEAFF. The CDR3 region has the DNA TGTGCCAGCAGCTTCGACATGAACACTGAAGCTTTCTTT.

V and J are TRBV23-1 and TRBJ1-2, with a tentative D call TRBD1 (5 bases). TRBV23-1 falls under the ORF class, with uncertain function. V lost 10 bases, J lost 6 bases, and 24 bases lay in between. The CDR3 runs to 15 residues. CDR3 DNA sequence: TGCGCCATCACCGCGACAAACGGACGGGGGGATGGCTACACCTTC. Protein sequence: CAITATNGRGDGYTF.

CDR3 amino acids: CASSQGARLDTQYF. The CDR3 DNA is TGCGCCAGCAGCCAAGGAGCCCGACTGGATACGCAGTATTTT. This chain connects TRBV4-1 to TRBJ2-3; no reliable D call. Germline CDR1 is MGHRA and CDR2 is YSYEKL. This CDR3 has 14 residues. V gave up 1 base and J gave up 6 bases, with 11 bases separating them.

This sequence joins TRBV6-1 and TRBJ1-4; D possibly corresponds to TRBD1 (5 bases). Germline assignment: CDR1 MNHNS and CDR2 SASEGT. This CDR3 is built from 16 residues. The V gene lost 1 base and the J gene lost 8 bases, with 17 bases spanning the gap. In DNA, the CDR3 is TGTGCCAGCAGTGAAGAGTGGGGGGACCCTCTGGAAAAACTGTTTTTT. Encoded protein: CASSEEWGDPLEKLFF.

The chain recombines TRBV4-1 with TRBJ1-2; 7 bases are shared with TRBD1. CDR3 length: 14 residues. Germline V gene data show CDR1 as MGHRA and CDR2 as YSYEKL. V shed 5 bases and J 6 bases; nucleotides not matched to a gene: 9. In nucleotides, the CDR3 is TGCGCCAGCAGCAGACCCGGACAGGCGGATGGCTACACCTTC. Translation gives CASSRPGQADGYTF.

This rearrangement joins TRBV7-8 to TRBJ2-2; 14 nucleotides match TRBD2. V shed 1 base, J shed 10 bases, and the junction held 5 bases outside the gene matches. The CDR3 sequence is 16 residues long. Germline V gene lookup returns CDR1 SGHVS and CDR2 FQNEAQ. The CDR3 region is CASSLVRLAGGPELFF. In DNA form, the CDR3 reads TGTGCCAGCAGCTTAGTTCGACTAGCGGGGGGGCCGGAGCTGTTTTTT.

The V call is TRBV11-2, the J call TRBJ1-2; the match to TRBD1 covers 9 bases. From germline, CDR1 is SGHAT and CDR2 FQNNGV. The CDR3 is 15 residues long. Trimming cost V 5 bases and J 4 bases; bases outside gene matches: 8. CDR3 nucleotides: TGTGCCAGCAGCCTGGGGACAGGGAGCGGCTATGGCTACACCTTC. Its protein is CASSLGTGSGYGYTF.

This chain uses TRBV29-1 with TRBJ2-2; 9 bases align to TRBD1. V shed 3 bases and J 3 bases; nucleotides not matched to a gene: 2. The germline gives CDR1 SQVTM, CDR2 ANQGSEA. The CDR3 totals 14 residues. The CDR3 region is CSVDTGGYTGELFF. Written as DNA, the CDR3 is TGCAGCGTTGATACAGGGGGCTACACCGGGGAGCTGTTTTTT.

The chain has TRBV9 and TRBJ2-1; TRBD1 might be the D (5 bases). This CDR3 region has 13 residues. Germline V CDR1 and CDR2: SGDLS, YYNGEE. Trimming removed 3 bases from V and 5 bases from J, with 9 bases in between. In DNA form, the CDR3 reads TGTGCCAGCAGCGCCAGGGTCCACAATGAGCAGTTCTTC. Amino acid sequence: CASSARVHNEQFF.

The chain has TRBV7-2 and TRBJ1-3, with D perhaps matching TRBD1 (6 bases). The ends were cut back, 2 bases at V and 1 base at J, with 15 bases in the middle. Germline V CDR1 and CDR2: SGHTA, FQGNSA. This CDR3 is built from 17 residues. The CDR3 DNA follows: TGTGCCAGCAGCTTACCTTTCAGGGGTTCGTCTGGAAACACCATATATTTT. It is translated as CASSLPFRGSSGNTIYF. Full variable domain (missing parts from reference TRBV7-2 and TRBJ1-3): GAGVSQSPSNKVTEKGKDVELRCDPISGHTALYWYRQSLGQGLEFLIYFQGNSAPDKSGLPSDRFSAERTGGSVSTLTIQRTQQEDSAVYLCASSLPFRGSSGNTIYFGEGSWLTVV.

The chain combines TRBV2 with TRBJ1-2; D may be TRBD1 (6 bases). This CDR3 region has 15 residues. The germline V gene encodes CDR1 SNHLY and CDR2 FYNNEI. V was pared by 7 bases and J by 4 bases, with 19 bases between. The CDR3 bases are TGTGCCAGCATCCCAGGCTGGGGGCGCTTCTATGGCTACACCTTC. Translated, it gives CASIPGWGRFYGYTF.

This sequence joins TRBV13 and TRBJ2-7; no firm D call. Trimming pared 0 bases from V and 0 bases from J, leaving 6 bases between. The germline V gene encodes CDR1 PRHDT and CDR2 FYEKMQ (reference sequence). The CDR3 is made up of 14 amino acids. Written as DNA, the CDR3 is TGTGCCAGCAGCTTAGGGGGCAGCTCCTACGAGCAGTACTTC. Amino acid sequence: CASSLGGSSYEQYF.